Reported below is one T cell receptor (beta chain). The antigen is unknown. The germline V gene encodes CDR1 LGHNT and CDR2 FRNRAP. The CDR3 extends over 16 amino acids. V was shortened by 0 bases and J by 11 bases, with 20 bases between the two germline ends. PCR amplification relied on 60 Vbeta primers (plus 13 Jbeta primers). Assay: immunoSEQ multiplex PCR; the TCRdb copy retains only in-frame clones and omits some. The table lists tens of thousands of clones, around 60% of them singletons. This specimen comes from a study of cytomegalovirus exposure and HLA in healthy donors. Study outcomes and limitations: Across HLA loci, a later analysis found differing TCR association rates, with DRB1 most and HLA-C fewest. For TCR beta chains, V- and J-gene trimming was later linked to a missense DCLRE1C variant. Versus the approximately 700-donor mean, an Asian-associated ancestry cluster reportedly showed fewer N-insertions in a later analysis.

The clonotype comes from a human donor in good health. The chain combines TRBV12-5 with TRBJ1-5; D unresolved. The specimen sequenced was PBMCs. The CDR3 DNA reads as TGTGCTAGTGGTTTGGTACAAGCGGGTCCTGGACTAACCCAGCATTTT. It specifies CASGLVQAGPGLTQHF.